The entry below gives a single T cell receptor beta chain sequence along with its context. Produced via immunoSEQ multiplex PCR; TCRdb's table is partial and in-frame only. There are tens of thousands of clones in the sample; over 75% occur only once, and around 1.6% lies in the top ten. The data derive from a study of siplizumab effects on memory and regulatory T cells. CDR1 is SGHNT and CDR2 is YENEEA in the germline V gene. V was trimmed by 1 base and J by 0 bases, leaving 6 bases between them. This CDR3 has 14 residues. The V gene is TRBV11-3, the J gene TRBJ2-5; D gene uncertain. This clonotype originated in a human donor in good health. The sample taken for sequencing was Tregs sorted from blood. This chain's CDR3 is CASSLGPNQETQYF. CDR3 bases: TGTGCCAGCAGCTTAGGGCCAAACCAAGAGACCCAGTACTTC.